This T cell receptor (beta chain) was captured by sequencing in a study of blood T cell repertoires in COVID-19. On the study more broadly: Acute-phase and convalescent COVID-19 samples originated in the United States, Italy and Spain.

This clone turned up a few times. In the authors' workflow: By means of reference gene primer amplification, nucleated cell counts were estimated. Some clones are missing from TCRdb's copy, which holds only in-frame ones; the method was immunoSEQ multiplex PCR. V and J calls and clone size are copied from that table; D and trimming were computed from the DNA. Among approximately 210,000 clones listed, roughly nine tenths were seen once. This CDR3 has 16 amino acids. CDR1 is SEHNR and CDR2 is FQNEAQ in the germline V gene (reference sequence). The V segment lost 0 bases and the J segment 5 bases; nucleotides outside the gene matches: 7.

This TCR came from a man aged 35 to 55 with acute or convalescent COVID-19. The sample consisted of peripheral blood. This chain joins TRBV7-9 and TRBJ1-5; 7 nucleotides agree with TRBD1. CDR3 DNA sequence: TGTGCCAGCAGCTTAGCGACAGGGAGAATCGATCAGCCCCAGCATTTT. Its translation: CASSLATGRIDQPQHF.